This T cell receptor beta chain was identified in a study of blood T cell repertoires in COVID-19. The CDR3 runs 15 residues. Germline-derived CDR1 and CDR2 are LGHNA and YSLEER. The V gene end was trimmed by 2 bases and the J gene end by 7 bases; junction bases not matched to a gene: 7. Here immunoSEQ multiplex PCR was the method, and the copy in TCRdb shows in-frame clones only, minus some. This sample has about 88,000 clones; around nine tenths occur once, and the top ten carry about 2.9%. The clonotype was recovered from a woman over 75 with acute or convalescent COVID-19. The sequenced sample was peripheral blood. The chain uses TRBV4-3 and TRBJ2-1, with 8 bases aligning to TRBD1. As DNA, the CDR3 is TGCGCCAGCAGCCAAAGACAGGGGATAGGGAATGAGCAGTTCTTC. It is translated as CASSQRQGIGNEQFF.